These 2 T cell receptor beta chains originate from one sample sequenced in a study of blood T cell repertoires in COVID-19. The method was immunoSEQ multiplex PCR; TCRdb's version includes in-frame clones alone and lacks a portion of them. The sample has over 250,000 clones, approximately 93% seen once. The sample comprised peripheral blood. These receptors came from a woman in her thirties with COVID-19, enrolled during active disease.

This clone was recorded once. This chain joins TRBV5-4 and TRBJ1-2; TRBD1 agrees at 9 bases. CDR3 size: 14 residues. The junction had 9 bases not matched to a gene; V was cut back by 4 bases and J by 8 bases. From germline, CDR1 is SGHNT and CDR2 YYREEE (reference sequence). CDR3 protein: CASSPQGAGGGYTF. DNA for the CDR3: TGTGCCAGCAGCCCACAGGGGGCAGGCGGGGGCTACACCTTC.

The rearrangement uses TRBV6-5 and TRBJ1-3; unclear D gene. CDR1 MNHEY and CDR2 SVGAGI come from the germline V gene. This CDR3 contains 15 residues. The ends were cut back, 5 bases at V and 2 bases at J, with 13 bases in the middle. The CDR3 loop is CASSLMVAPGNTIYF. The DNA for the CDR3 is TGTGCCAGCAGTCTAATGGTTGCTCCTGGAAACACCATATATTTT.